This record covers a single T cell receptor (beta chain). As yet, its antigen is unknown. The sample originates from a study of cytomegalovirus exposure and HLA in healthy donors. On the study more broadly: It was reported in a later analysis that the roughly 120 validation repertoires used the same platform as the 666 first-cohort repertoires. The study's findings and limits: Whilst most TCR sequences proved rare, a subset of public TCRs occurred across many donors. That first-cohort TCR clusters tended to co-occur in the roughly 130 validation repertoires was found in a later analysis. With high specificity and sensitivity, the classifier reportedly diagnosed cytomegalovirus status.

Sequenced by immunoSEQ multiplex PCR; TCRdb stores in-frame clones only, minus some. This table holds 55,000 to 75,000 clones, roughly 94% found once. Germline V gives CDR1 SQVTM, CDR2 ANQGSEA. The CDR3 runs to 13 residues. V was trimmed by 7 bases and J by 3 bases, leaving 12 bases between them. The TCR comes from a man aged 18 to 30 in good health and CMV-seropositive. This chain joins TRBV29-1 and TRBJ2-2; TRBD1 might be the D (6 bases). The specimen sequenced was PBMCs. CDR3 amino acids: CSAEDSYTGELFF. CDR3 bases: TGCAGCGCCGAGGACAGTTACACCGGGGAGCTGTTTTTT.